This TCR beta chain stems from a study of Ad26.COV2.S vaccination and SARS-CoV-2 variants. About the research overall: The vaccine Ad26.COV2.S was put into the muscle once, or twice with 56 days between.

V was clipped by 6 bases and J by 8 bases, with 14 bases between them. The CDR3 is 13 amino acids. The germline CDR1 and CDR2 sequences are LNHDA and SQIVND (reference sequence). Produced via immunoSEQ multiplex PCR; TCRdb's table is partial and in-frame only. The sample lists some 270,000 clones, 87% seen once, with 2.9% in the top ten. The study's findings and limits: Researchers reported similar non-spike TCR breadth in vaccine and placebo recipients. The analyses of TCR breadth and depth may have understated the size of total T cell responses. People given the vaccine had a wider spike-specific TCR breadth than placebo recipients did.

Treatment indicated: around 19 received Ad26.COV2.S at low or high dose, single or two shots; roughly 5 received placebo; per-sample allocation not given. At day 63 after the first vaccine or placebo injection, samples were drawn. Concerning this clone: Its antigen is not known.

The chain recombines TRBV19 with TRBJ2-1; D is possibly TRBD1 (6 bases). Material: peripheral blood, obtained in a trial of Ad26.COV2.S vaccine versus placebo. The TCR comes from a person between 18 and 60 years old who received the Ad26.COV2.S COVID-19 vaccine or a placebo. The CDR3 region is CASRKQGAHEQFF. The CDR3 DNA follows: TGTGCCAGTAGGAAACAGGGTGCGCATGAGCAGTTCTTC.